The 20 T cell receptor beta chains in this list originate from one sample, sequenced in a study of OX40 agonist ivuxolimab in advanced cancers. The repertoire was sequenced with immunoSEQ multiplex PCR; TCRdb's copy has only in-frame clones and lacks some. The table includes some 99,000 clones, roughly 94% detected once. The sample in question was CD4+ or CD8+ T cells sorted from blood, obtained in a trial of the OX40 agonist ivuxolimab. The receptors derive from an adult with an advanced solid tumor such as melanoma, head and neck, liver or kidney cancer.

V gene TRBV7-2 combines with J gene TRBJ2-7, with 10 positions matching TRBD1. After removal of 5 bases from V and 2 bases from J, the junction contained 6 bases not matched to a gene. The CDR3 extends over 15 amino acids. Germline V gene lookup returns CDR1 SGHTA and CDR2 FQGNSA. The CDR3, as DNA: TGTGCCAGCAGCCCGAGACAGGGGGCGGCCTACGAGCAGTACTTC. Translated: CASSPRQGAAYEQYF.

The chain employs TRBV11-3 and TRBJ2-1; 8 bases map to TRBD1. The CDR3 covers 14 residues. J was trimmed by 7 bases and V by 4 bases; bases with no gene match: 6. Germline lookup yields CDR1 SGHNT and CDR2 YENEEA. CDR3 in amino acids: CASSSRTGRNEQFF. The CDR3, as DNA: TGTGCCAGCAGCTCCCGGACAGGGCGTAATGAGCAGTTCTTC.

The chain recombines TRBV5-6 with TRBJ2-7; no firm D call. The CDR3 is 12 residues long. V was trimmed by 0 bases and J by 3 bases, leaving 4 bases between them. Germline CDR1 is SGHDT and CDR2 is YYEEEE. CDR3 DNA sequence: TGTGCCAGCAGCTTGGACGGCTACGAGCAGTACTTC. It is translated as CASSLDGYEQYF.

As for this clone: The germline gene is not matched at one end of the junction; a read error may be the cause. V gene TRBV7-7 combines with J gene TRBJ2-3; 10 bases are shared with TRBD2. This CDR3 has 14 amino acids. CDR1 is SSHAT, CDR2 FNYEAQ, per germline (reference sequence). CDR3 protein: CASSFGTSADTQYF. The CDR3 DNA is TGTGCTAGCAGCTTTGGGACTAGCGCAGATACGCAGTATTTT.

This clone occurred once. The rearrangement links TRBV7-2 to TRBJ2-7, with 7 bases matching TRBD2. CDR3 length: 15 residues. V shed 5 bases and J 6 bases; nucleotides not matched to a gene: 13. CDR1 and CDR2 from the germline V gene are SGHTA and FQGNSA. The CDR3 DNA sequence: TGTGCCAGCAGCCCCCGAGAGGGAGGGCCGGGCGAGCAGTACTTC. Amino acid sequence: CASSPREGGPGEQYF.

The chain combines TRBV15 with TRBJ1-2; no definite D call. Germline V gene data show CDR1 as LNHNV and CDR2 as YYDKDF (reference sequence). The CDR3 runs 12 residues. Deletions cut 4 bases from V and 4 bases from J, with 7 bases between. The CDR3 is CATSTLFYGYTF. CDR3 nucleotides: TGTGCCACCAGCACCCTTTTCTATGGCTACACCTTC.

This chain uses TRBV11-2 with TRBJ1-2; D unclear. CDR1 is SGHAT, CDR2 FQNNGV, per germline. The CDR3 is 12 amino acids. Deletions cut 5 bases from V and 7 bases from J, with 11 bases between. CDR3: CASSEPRAGYTF. CDR3 bases: TGTGCCAGCAGCGAGCCACGGGCTGGCTACACCTTC.

The chain carries TRBV5-1 and TRBJ2-5; tentative D call: TRBD1 (6 bases). V shed 6 bases and J shed 5 bases, with 20 bases lying between them. CDR3 size: 15 residues. Germline lookup yields CDR1 SGHRS and CDR2 YFSETQ. CDR3: CASTIGGTGRETQYF. Written as DNA, the CDR3 is TGCGCCAGCACAATTGGGGGCACAGGGCGGGAGACCCAGTACTTC.

This chain connects TRBV19 to TRBJ1-5; no reliable D call. This CDR3 region has 15 residues. Germline V CDR1 and CDR2: LNHDA, SQIVND (reference sequence). Trimming cost V 3 bases and J 0 bases, with 9 bases left between them. CDR3 in DNA: TGTGCCAGTAGTATGGTAGGCGGTAGCAATCAGCCCCAGCATTTT. This translates into CASSMVGGSNQPQHF. The complete variable domain, with remaining parts taken from reference TRBV19 and TRBJ1-5, reads DGGITQSPKYLFRKEGQNVTLSCEQNLNHDAMYWYRQDPGQGLRLIYYSQIVNDFQKGDIAEGYSVSREKKESFPLTVTSAQKNPTAFYLCASSMVGGSNQPQHFGDGTRLSIL.

The chain recombines TRBV6-6 with TRBJ2-7; D is tentatively TRBD1 or TRBD2 (5 bases each). V lost 4 bases to trimming and J lost 4 bases, with 11 bases between them. Per germline, CDR1 MNHNY and CDR2 SVGAGI (reference sequence). CDR3 length: 13 amino acids. CDR3 loop: CASSFRDPYEQYF. CDR3 sequence (DNA): TGTGCCAGCAGTTTCCGGGACCCTTACGAGCAGTACTTC.

The J gene is TRBJ2-5, the V gene TRBV28, with 9 bases matching TRBD1. CDR1 and CDR2 (germline): MDHEN, SYDVKM. There are 15 residues in the CDR3. V gave up 5 bases and J gave up 4 bases; unmatched junction bases: 8. CDR3 in amino acids: CASSPGTGLVETQYF. CDR3 DNA: TGTGCCAGCAGTCCCGGGACAGGGCTGGTAGAGACCCAGTACTTC.

The chain couples TRBV18 to TRBJ2-2; D is ambiguous. Germline V gives CDR1 KGHSH, CDR2 LQKENI. The CDR3 runs to 19 residues. Trimming removed 2 bases from V and 0 bases from J, with 19 bases in between. The CDR3 region is CASSPIEAGTLTNTGELFF. The CDR3 coding sequence is TGTGCCAGCTCACCAATCGAAGCCGGTACACTCACGAACACCGGGGAGCTGTTTTTT.

The chain combines TRBV10-1 with TRBJ2-7, with 15 bases aligning to TRBD2. The CDR3 length is 20 residues. Germline V gene sequence: CDR1 WNHNN, CDR2 SYGVQD (reference sequence). The V segment lost 1 base and the J segment 2 bases; nucleotides outside the gene matches: 12. CDR3 loop: CASSELGGLAGGLDPYEQYF. The CDR3 DNA sequence: TGCGCCAGCAGTGAGTTAGGAGGACTAGCGGGGGGGTTAGATCCCTACGAGCAGTACTTC.

The V gene is TRBV28, the J gene TRBJ2-7, with TRBD2 matching 10 bases. V shed 5 bases and J 7 bases; nucleotides not matched to a gene: 11. Germline CDR1 MDHEN, CDR2 SYDVKM. This CDR3 has 15 amino acids. Here the CDR3 reads CASSGSGRVLKEQYF. CDR3 DNA sequence: TGTGCCAGCAGTGGGAGCGGGAGGGTCTTGAAAGAGCAGTACTTC.

This chain connects TRBV30 to TRBJ1-2, with 9 bases lining up with TRBD1. Germline V CDR1 and CDR2: GTSNPN, SVGIG (reference sequence). With V trimmed by 3 bases and J by 7 bases, 12 bases remained unmatched. CDR3 size: 15 residues. Here the CDR3 reads CAWSTYRGQSGGYTF. The DNA for the CDR3 is TGTGCCTGGAGCACCTACAGGGGGCAGTCAGGTGGCTACACCTTC.

The chain recombines TRBV11-3 with TRBJ2-2; D unresolved. The CDR3 contains 15 residues. Trimming left V 1 base short and J 1 base short, with 7 bases between. The germline gives CDR1 SGHNT, CDR2 YENEEA. In nucleotides, the CDR3 is TGTGCCAGCAGCTTAGGGCCCAGGAACACCGGGGAGCTGTTTTTT. It yields the protein CASSLGPRNTGELFF.

V usage is TRBV5-4 and J usage is TRBJ2-7; 8 nucleotides agree with TRBD2. CDR3 length: 14 residues. V lost 3 bases to trimming and J lost 4 bases; unmatched junction nucleotides: 6. In germline, CDR1 is SGHNT, CDR2 YYREEE (reference sequence). The CDR3 spells CASSSASGGYEQYF. For the CDR3, the DNA is TGTGCCAGCAGCTCTGCGAGCGGGGGTTACGAGCAGTACTTC.

The gene calls are TRBV4-1 and TRBJ2-7, with TRBD2 matching 8 bases. Germline V lookup: CDR1 MGHRA, CDR2 YSYEKL. The CDR3 consists of 14 residues. Losses at the gene ends were 5 bases for V and 3 bases for J; bases not matched to a gene: 6. The CDR3 is CASSTTGTSYEQYF. In DNA, the CDR3 is TGCGCCAGCAGCACTACCGGGACTAGCTACGAGCAGTACTTC.

Concerning this clone itself: An end of the junction differs from the germline gene, which may be a read error. This chain connects TRBV7-7 to TRBJ2-1; 10 bases are shared with TRBD1. The germline CDR1 and CDR2 sequences are SSHAT and FNYEAQ (reference sequence). The CDR3 runs 15 residues. Here the CDR3 reads CASSSGQGTYNEQFF. In nucleotides, the CDR3 is TGTGCTAGCAGCTCGGGACAGGGGACCTACAATGAGCAGTTCTTC.

The gene calls are TRBV6-4 and TRBJ2-1, with TRBD2 matching 8 bases. V lost 4 bases, J lost 0 bases, and 5 bases stayed unmatched. CDR1 and CDR2 from the germline V gene are MRHNA and SNTAGT. The CDR3 is 16 amino acids. The CDR3 DNA follows: TGTGCCAGCAGTGCCCTAAGCGGGAGCTCCTACAATGAGCAGTTCTTC. Translation gives CASSALSGSSYNEQFF.